This T cell receptor (beta chain) came from a study of blood T cell repertoires in COVID-19. Whole-study context: The samples span acute and convalescent COVID-19 from the United States, Italy and Spain. From T cells, B-cell-depleted T cells, or PBMCs came the material, which was cDNA or gDNA.

The CDR3 is made up of 15 amino acids. Germline V gene lookup returns CDR1 SGHVS and CDR2 FQNEAQ. J lost 3 bases, V lost 3 bases, and 6 bases had no gene match. As originally analysed: Estimation of nucleated cell counts relied on the amplification of reference gene primers. Sequencing used immunoSEQ multiplex PCR; TCRdb keeps in-frame clones, though not all of them. V and J calls and clone size are as listed in that table; D and trimming were resolved from the DNA. The top ten clones hold 3% to 3.5% of a sample with about half a million clones, approximately 85% of them seen once. Material: peripheral blood. The TCR was taken from a human donor in a cohort sampled during active COVID-19. The rearrangement links TRBV7-8 to TRBJ1-1; 8 nucleotides match TRBD1. CDR3 in DNA: TGTGCCAGCAGCTTCACAGGGGGTGATTACACTGAAGCTTTCTTT. This translates into CASSFTGGDYTEAFF.